The 32 T cell receptor beta chains in this list originate from one sample, sequenced in a study of technical replicates of blood from a handful of donors. Clones were read by immunoSEQ multiplex PCR, and TCRdb kept only the in-frame ones, dropping some. The sample lists roughly 74,000 clones; 90% to 95% were seen once. Specimen: T cells isolated from PBMCs. These receptors were obtained from a human donor in good health.

A single count supports this clone. This chain links TRBV9 with TRBJ2-1; D gene ambiguous. The CDR3 is 13 residues long. Trimming took off 3 bases at V and 8 bases at J, with 12 bases between the two ends. CDR1 is SGDLS and CDR2 is YYNGEE in the germline V gene. CDR3 region: CASSADDWDEQFF. The CDR3 bases are TGTGCCAGCAGCGCCGACGACTGGGATGAGCAGTTCTTC.

The chain couples TRBV19 to TRBJ1-1; D not resolved. Per germline, CDR1 LNHDA and CDR2 SQIVND (reference sequence). V was cut by 6 bases and J by 7 bases, with 9 bases left in between. This CDR3 region has 11 residues. The CDR3 nucleotides read TGTGCCAGTAGAAAGAGGATTGAAGCTTTCTTT. This gives the protein CASRKRIEAFF.

The V gene is TRBV2, the J gene TRBJ2-3; the D is unclear. The V gene lost 4 bases and the J gene lost 2 bases, with 10 bases spanning the gap. The germline CDR1 and CDR2 sequences are SNHLY and FYNNEI. The CDR3 runs 14 residues. CDR3 in DNA: TGTGCCAGCAGTGGACTCATAATCACAGATACGCAGTATTTT. This sequence encodes CASSGLIITDTQYF.

The chain recombines TRBV28 with TRBJ2-1; D gene ambiguous. The CDR3 is 16 residues long. From germline, CDR1 is MDHEN and CDR2 SYDVKM. V was clipped by 7 bases and J by 2 bases, with 18 bases between them. CDR3 sequence (DNA): TGTGCCAGCACCCCCTCATACCCTAGTACCTACAATGAGCAGTTCTTC. It specifies CASTPSYPSTYNEQFF.

The rearrangement joins TRBV27 to TRBJ2-1; D gene uncertain. The CDR3 spans 13 residues. CDR1 and CDR2 from the germline V gene are MNHEY and SMNVEV (reference sequence). V was clipped by 0 bases and J by 6 bases, with 6 bases between them. In DNA form, the CDR3 reads TGTGCCAGCAGTTTATCGCAAGCCAATGAGCAGTTCTTC. Protein: CASSLSQANEQFF.

This clone was counted only a few times. The V call is TRBV30, the J call TRBJ1-1; D gene uncertain. The V gene lost 2 bases and the J gene lost 4 bases, with 14 bases spanning the gap. The CDR3 covers 14 residues. Germline CDR1 and CDR2: GTSNPN and SVGIG (reference sequence). CDR3 in DNA: TGTGCCTGGAGTAAATGGGCATCCTTCACTGAAGCTTTCTTT. Protein product: CAWSKWASFTEAFF.

This sequence joins TRBV10-1 and TRBJ2-7; 8 nucleotides align to TRBD2. The V and J ends lost 3 bases and 4 bases, in that order; junction bases with no gene match: 14. The V gene's germline CDR1 is WNHNN and CDR2 SYGVQD (reference sequence). The CDR3 runs to 17 residues. CDR3 DNA sequence: TGCGCCAGCAGTGAAGAGCTAGGCGGGAGGCTATTTTACGAGCAGTACTTC. Encoded protein: CASSEELGGRLFYEQYF.

The chain employs TRBV5-1 and TRBJ1-1; possibly TRBD1 for D (5 bases). Germline V CDR1 and CDR2: SGHRS, YFSETQ. CDR3 length equals 13 residues. V was pared by 5 bases and J by 1 base, with 9 bases between. CDR3 residues: CASSYGQNTEAFF. CDR3 nucleotides: TGCGCCAGCAGTTATGGACAGAACACTGAAGCTTTCTTT.

Written as DNA, the CDR3 is TGTGCCAGCGCTCCAACGGGACTTCCTGATGGCTACACCTTC. Translating it yields CASAPTGLPDGYTF. The chain combines TRBV6-5 with TRBJ1-2; D may be TRBD1 (5 bases). Trimming cost V 8 bases and J 6 bases, with 19 bases left between them. There are 14 residues in the CDR3. The germline V gene has CDR1 MNHEY and CDR2 SVGAGI.

This clone came up a few times. The chain combines TRBV9 with TRBJ2-1, with a tentative D call TRBD2 (6 bases). Deletions cut 7 bases from V and 2 bases from J, with 10 bases between. The germline gives CDR1 SGDLS, CDR2 YYNGEE. This CDR3 is built from 13 residues. The CDR3 is CASGGITYNEQFF. CDR3 nucleotide sequence: TGTGCCAGCGGGGGGATAACCTACAATGAGCAGTTCTTC.

The genes are TRBV7-2 and TRBJ2-3; the match to TRBD2 covers 8 bases. J lost 4 bases, V lost 5 bases, and 8 bases had no gene match. Germline CDR1 is SGHTA and CDR2 is FQGNSA. CDR3 length equals 15 residues. In DNA form, the CDR3 reads TGTGCCAGCAGCACGTTAGCGGGATTTTCAGATACGCAGTATTTT. Amino acids: CASSTLAGFSDTQYF.

The CDR3 sequence is CASSLSPTSFGEQYF. The CDR3 coding sequence is TGTGCCAGCAGTTTATCCCCAACTAGTTTCGGCGAGCAGTACTTC. The chain employs TRBV27 and TRBJ2-7; TRBD2 is a possible D gene (5 bases). The CDR3 consists of 15 residues. CDR1 and CDR2 (germline): MNHEY, SMNVEV (reference sequence). V gave up 0 bases and J gave up 6 bases, with 15 bases separating them.

The chain links TRBV6-5 to TRBJ1-1; the D is unclear. With 5 bases removed from V and 11 bases from J, the gap between germline ends came to 12 bases. Germline values: CDR1 MNHEY, CDR2 SVGAGI. The CDR3 spans 11 residues. CDR3: CASSERGWAFF. CDR3 DNA: TGTGCCAGCAGTGAACGGGGTTGGGCTTTCTTT.

The gene calls are TRBV5-1 and TRBJ2-5, with 10 bases that match TRBD1. From germline, CDR1 is SGHRS and CDR2 YFSETQ. The CDR3 spans 16 residues. V lost 3 bases, J lost 1 base, and 6 bases stayed unmatched. CDR3 amino acids: CASSSGQGPSQETQYF. The CDR3, as DNA: TGCGCCAGCAGCTCGGGACAGGGGCCTTCCCAAGAGACCCAGTACTTC.

Only one count was recorded for this clone. The V call is TRBV27, the J call TRBJ2-5; D call uncertain. Germline lookup yields CDR1 MNHEY and CDR2 SMNVEV (reference sequence). Trimming left V 6 bases short and J 1 base short, with 9 bases between. The CDR3 extends over 13 amino acids. CDR3 sequence (DNA): TGTGCCAGCAGCAACGGGTTCCAAGAGACCCAGTACTTC. Residues: CASSNGFQETQYF.

The J gene is TRBJ2-3, the V gene TRBV29-1; TRBD2 matches 11 bases. CDR1 is SQVTM and CDR2 is ANQGSEA in the germline V gene. The ends lost 5 bases at V and 6 bases at J; junction bases unmatched: 7. The CDR3 length is 14 residues. The CDR3 loop is CSVRSGRAWDTQYF. In DNA, the CDR3 is TGCAGCGTTCGTAGCGGGAGGGCCTGGGATACGCAGTATTTT.

About this clone itself: Sequence at one end of the junction differs from germline and may be a read error. The CDR3 is CASSLGQAASPLF. CDR3 coding DNA: TGTGCCAGCAGTTTAGGACAGGCCGCTTCCCCACTTTTC. The chain links TRBV27 to TRBJ2-7; 7 bases align to TRBD1. Per germline, CDR1 MNHEY and CDR2 SMNVEV (reference sequence). This CDR3 is 13 amino acids long.

The gene calls are TRBV7-9 and TRBJ2-1, with D possibly being TRBD2 (5 bases). This CDR3 has 14 amino acids. Germline-derived CDR1 and CDR2 are SEHNR and FQNEAQ (reference sequence). Deletions cut 7 bases from V and 8 bases from J, with 18 bases between. CDR3 sequence reads: CASIPRLRRDEQFF. In nucleotides, the CDR3 is TGTGCCAGCATCCCCAGATTAAGGCGGGATGAGCAGTTCTTC.

The V gene is TRBV29-1, the J gene TRBJ2-7, with 10 bases matching TRBD1. The CDR3 runs 15 residues. Trimming at V came to 4 bases and at J to 4 bases, leaving 10 bases not matched to a gene. Germline loops: CDR1 SQVTM, CDR2 ANQGSEA. CDR3: CSVAGGQGLEYEQYF. In DNA, the CDR3 is TGCAGCGTTGCGGGGGGACAGGGGCTAGAATACGAGCAGTACTTC.

The genes are TRBV16 and TRBJ2-1, with D perhaps TRBD1 (6 bases). CDR3 length: 14 residues. Germline values: CDR1 KGHSY, CDR2 FQNENV. V dropped 1 base and J dropped 12 bases, with 16 bases sitting between them. CDR3 protein: CASSQLAGELTQFF. The CDR3 DNA sequence: TGTGCCAGCAGCCAATTGGCAGGGGAGCTTACGCAGTTCTTC.

This chain joins TRBV5-4 and TRBJ1-1; unclear D gene. Germline V gene sequence: CDR1 SGHNT, CDR2 YYREEE (reference sequence). The CDR3 runs to 16 residues. Trimming pared 4 bases from V and 0 bases from J, leaving 16 bases between. CDR3: CASSLDVREMNTEAFF. Here the CDR3 DNA reads TGTGCCAGCAGCCTAGATGTTAGGGAGATGAACACTGAAGCTTTCTTT.

The chain recombines TRBV5-1 with TRBJ2-3; 8 bases are shared with TRBD1. Unmatched junction bases numbered 4, after V lost 0 bases and J lost 4 bases. Germline CDR1 and CDR2: SGHRS and YFSETQ. The CDR3 consists of 15 residues. The CDR3 bases are TGCGCCAGCAGCTTGGCCGGGACAGGATCAGATACGCAGTATTTT. Its protein is CASSLAGTGSDTQYF.

The chain uses TRBV30 and TRBJ2-2; 7 bases agree with TRBD2. Germline V CDR1 and CDR2: GTSNPN, SVGIG (reference sequence). The ends lost 3 bases at V and 6 bases at J; junction bases unmatched: 4. The CDR3 loop spans 13 amino acids. CDR3 sequence reads: CAWRIAGPGELFF. CDR3 DNA: TGTGCCTGGAGGATAGCGGGCCCCGGGGAGCTGTTTTTT.

The chain uses TRBV9 and TRBJ1-2; 10 nucleotides agree with TRBD1. Looked up from germline, CDR1 is SGDLS and CDR2 is YYNGEE. Losses at the gene ends were 4 bases for V and 4 bases for J; bases not matched to a gene: 4. This CDR3 spans 14 amino acids. CDR3 sequence (DNA): TGTGCCAGCAGCCCGGGGACAGGGGCCTATGGCTACACCTTC. Translated: CASSPGTGAYGYTF. Looking up the rest from reference TRBV9 and TRBJ1-2 gives the full variable domain: DSGVTQTPKHLITATGQRVTLRCSPRSGDLSVYWYQQSLDQGLQFLIQYYNGEERAKGNILERFSAQQFPDLHSELNLSSLELGDSALYFCASSPGTGAYGYTFGSGTRLTVV.

The rearrangement uses TRBV7-9 and TRBJ1-2, with D unclear. The CDR3 consists of 15 residues. With 4 bases removed from V and 4 bases from J, the gap between germline ends came to 16 bases. CDR1 and CDR2 (germline): SEHNR, FQNEAQ (reference sequence). Here the CDR3 reads CASSSLGPLVYGYTF. In DNA form, the CDR3 reads TGTGCCAGCAGCTCGCTAGGCCCACTCGTCTATGGCTACACCTTC.

The chain carries TRBV11-2 and TRBJ2-1; the match to TRBD1 covers 7 bases. Germline trimming cut 0 bases from V and 1 base from J; bases unmatched to any gene: 0. The germline gives CDR1 SGHAT, CDR2 FQNNGV. CDR3 length: 15 residues. The CDR3 region has the DNA TGTGCCAGCAGCTTAGAGGACAGGTCCTACAATGAGCAGTTCTTC. Its translation: CASSLEDRSYNEQFF.

The chain links TRBV10-3 to TRBJ2-1; a possible D gene is TRBD2 (6 bases). The CDR3 length is 11 residues. The germline gives CDR1 ENHRY, CDR2 SYGVKD. Trimming removed 9 bases at V and 7 bases at J, with 10 bases between. For the CDR3, the DNA is TGTGCCATACTCAGCGGGAATGAGCAGTTCTTC. Translating it yields CAILSGNEQFF.

V is TRBV7-2 and J is TRBJ2-1; 7 bases line up with TRBD1. CDR3 length equals 13 residues. Trimming took 7 bases from V and 8 from J; bases not matched to a gene: 8. CDR1 and CDR2 (germline): SGHTA, FQGNSA. The CDR3 DNA sequence: TGTGCCAGCACTCGGACAGGATTATATGAGCAGTTCTTC. It is translated as CASTRTGLYEQFF.

The rearrangement links TRBV28 to TRBJ1-2; the D is unclear. The ends were cut back, 4 bases at V and 1 base at J, with 16 bases in the middle. The CDR3 is made up of 16 amino acids. Germline V gene sequence: CDR1 MDHEN, CDR2 SYDVKM. In DNA, the CDR3 is TGTGCCAGCAGTTCCTCTCCAGGTCAGGATAACTATGGCTACACCTTC. This codes for CASSSSPGQDNYGYTF.

V gene TRBV4-3 combines with J gene TRBJ2-3; 7 nucleotides align to TRBD2. V trimming: 5 bases; J trimming: 3 bases; junction bases outside the gene matches: 14. This CDR3 spans 17 amino acids. CDR1 and CDR2 (germline): LGHNA, YSLEER. The CDR3 bases are TGCGCCAGCAGCTTATGGTCGTTTGGCGGGAGTACAGATACGCAGTATTTT. Protein: CASSLWSFGGSTDTQYF.

This rearrangement joins TRBV11-3 to TRBJ1-1, with 7 nucleotides matching TRBD1. The CDR3 is 15 residues long. Trimming took 6 bases from V and 0 from J; bases not matched to a gene: 7. Germline V gives CDR1 SGHNT, CDR2 YENEEA. The CDR3 DNA reads TGTGCCAGCAGAAGACAGGGTCCTATGAACACTGAAGCTTTCTTT. The encoded protein is CASRRQGPMNTEAFF.

The CDR3 DNA reads TGTGCCAGCAGCCCGCCAGCGGGATCGACCGCCGGCGAGCAGTACTTC. This translates into CASSPPAGSTAGEQYF. The V gene is TRBV11-1, the J gene TRBJ2-7, with TRBD2 matching 7 bases. In germline, CDR1 is SGHAT, CDR2 FQDESV (reference sequence). Unmatched junction bases numbered 16, after V lost 5 bases and J lost 6 bases. The length of the CDR3 is 16 residues. Based on the CDR3 plus reference TRBV11-1 and TRBJ2-7, the full variable domain is EAEVAQSPRYKITEKSQAVAFWCDPISGHATLYWYRQILGQGPELLVQFQDESVVDDSQLPKDRFSAERLKGVDSTLKIQPAELGDSAMYLCASSPPAGSTAGEQYFGPGTRLTVT.